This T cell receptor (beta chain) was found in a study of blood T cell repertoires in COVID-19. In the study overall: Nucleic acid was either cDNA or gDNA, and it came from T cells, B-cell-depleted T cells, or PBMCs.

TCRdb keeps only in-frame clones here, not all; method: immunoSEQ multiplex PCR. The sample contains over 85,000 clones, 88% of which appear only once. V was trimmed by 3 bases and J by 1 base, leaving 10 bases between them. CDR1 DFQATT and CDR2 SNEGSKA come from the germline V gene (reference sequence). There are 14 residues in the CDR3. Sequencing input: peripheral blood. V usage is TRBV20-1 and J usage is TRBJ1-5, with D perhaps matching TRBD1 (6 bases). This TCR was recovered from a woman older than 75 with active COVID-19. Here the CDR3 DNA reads TGCAGTGCTAGTGCAGGGGAGAGCAATCAGCCCCAGCATTTT. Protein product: CSASAGESNQPQHF.